This T cell receptor beta chain derives from a study of STAT5B mutations in CD4+ large granular lymphocyte leukemia. Sequenced by immunoSEQ multiplex PCR; TCRdb stores in-frame clones only, minus some. The repertoire consists of thousands of clones, with about 90% occurring once and the leading ten covering approximately 51%. This CDR3 region has 15 residues. The germline gives CDR1 SGHTA, CDR2 FQGTGA. The junction had 6 bases not matched to a gene; V was cut back by 5 bases and J by 4 bases. The V and J genes are TRBV7-3 and TRBJ2-3; 10 bases agree with TRBD2. This clonotype originated in a woman aged 70-85 years with CD4+ T-cell large granular lymphocyte leukemia. Specimen: PBMCs. CDR3 loop: CASSGRAGGPDTQYF. The CDR3 bases are TGTGCCAGCAGCGGCAGAGCGGGGGGGCCAGATACGCAGTATTTT.